The clone carrying this T cell receptor (beta chain) was seen a handful of times. As yet, its antigen is unknown. Broader study findings: Tumor Tregs overlapped most with tumor, then blood, naive CD4+ cells.

Semi-nested PCR with Nested Universal Primer A followed constant-region reverse priming of full-length variable regions. TCRdb used MiXCR to reprocess the 5' RACE reads, holding one entry per CDR3 protein. This table has about 64,000 distinct CDR3 sequences, roughly 22% appearing once. This TCR came from a female donor with breast cancer. The sample was memory CD4+ T cells sorted from a lymph node. The subset denotes: memory CD4+ T cells, CD4+CD45RO+CD25-.

DNA of the CDR3: TGTGCCAGCAGCGCTTCCGGACGAACTAGCGGGGGAGATACGCAGTATTTT. This encodes CASSASGRTSGGDTQYF. The J gene is TRBJ2-3, the V gene TRBV12-3 or TRBV12-4, with 11 bases identical to TRBD2. Losses at the gene ends were 6 bases for V and 5 bases for J; bases not matched to a gene: 13. This CDR3 contains 17 residues.